Listed below are T cell receptor beta chains from one sample, sequenced in a study of blood T cell repertoires in COVID-19. Measured with immunoSEQ multiplex PCR; TCRdb has only the in-frame clones, and not every one. The table lists some 100,000 clones, more than 65% of them singletons. The sequenced sample consisted of peripheral blood. These receptor sequences come from a woman between 65 and 79 years old with acute or convalescent COVID-19. CDR3s include the opening cysteine and the closing phenylalanine or tryptophan. The order of the fields is V gene, J gene, CDR3 protein.

TRBV7-3,TRBJ1-2,CASSLDGNVYGYTF
TRBV27,TRBJ1-6,CASSLRENSPLHF
TRBV5-1,TRBJ1-2,CASRLTGYNYGYTF
TRBV2,TRBJ1-2,CASSERGAPGHF
TRBV19,TRBJ1-5,CASSIVGGNNNQPQHF
TRBV19,TRBJ1-6,CASSIPTGGPSSPLHF
TRBV2,TRBJ1-1,CASRVTGPGSTEAFF
TRBV6-4,TRBJ1-2,CASSDFPGQGPYGYTF
TRBV4-3,TRBJ2-1,CASSQELASGSYNEQFF
TRBV19,TRBJ1-2,CASSNQGTELYGYTF
TRBV12-3/TRBV12-4,TRBJ1-2,CASSSYGDGYTF
TRBV6-5,TRBJ1-6,CASSYGRDGYSPLHF
TRBV5-1,TRBJ2-1,CASSLAAAGIGNEQFF
TRBV7-3,TRBJ2-1,CASSLGLAGGQNEQFF
TRBV6-5,TRBJ2-3,CEIRTRLTDTQYF
TRBV28,TRBJ1-5,CASSSTGLNQPQHF
TRBV7-9,TRBJ1-2,CASSLDGTANYGYTF
TRBV11-3,TRBJ2-1,CASSLVFGGGNEQFF
TRBV5-1,TRBJ2-1,CASTPNQGVSSYNEQFF
TRBV19,TRBJ1-2,CASSTNRGGGYTF
TRBV10-1,TRBJ2-3,CAGHGTGGTDTQYF
TRBV20-1,TRBJ2-4,CSASGQQRNIQYF
TRBV30,TRBJ1-6,CAWSTGTGGNSPLHF
TRBV20-1,TRBJ2-5,CSASSASGQETQYF
TRBV3-1/TRBV3-2,TRBJ1-2,CASSQEWRGATYGYTF
TRBV5-4,TRBJ2-2,CASSLARQGAVTGELFF
TRBV5-1,TRBJ2-1,CASSSPGTGSYNEQFF
TRBV11-1,TRBJ2-7,CASSSDRQVSYEQYF
TRBV7-3,TRBJ2-3,CASSLGDTDTQYF
TRBV5-8,TRBJ1-2,CASSLALIGEGYTF
TRBV6-4,TRBJ2-3,CASSSGTTQYF
TRBV5-4,TRBJ2-1,CASSLDRSSYNEQFF
TRBV19,TRBJ1-1,CASSEGPGGHTEAFF
TRBV6-1,TRBJ2-3,CASSDFGTAAGDTQYF
TRBV6-5,TRBJ1-2,CASSYSEQGFGYTF
TRBV30,TRBJ1-2,CAWSLQFNRVNYGYTF
TRBV25-1,TRBJ1-2,CASSDQQGGPLGGYTF
TRBV18,TRBJ1-1,CASSPIIEEAFF
TRBV11-2,TRBJ1-1,CASSHGTWGFENTEAFF